This T cell receptor beta chain was obtained from a study of T cells after yellow fever vaccination. As for the study in general: With SMART-Seq v4 Ultra Low Input, the fractions containing low cell numbers were prepared.

The germline V gene encodes CDR1 SGHRS and CDR2 YFSETQ. Trimming pared 1 base from V and 5 bases from J, leaving 7 bases between. The CDR3 is made up of 12 amino acids. TCRdb reprocessed the 5' RACE reads with MiXCR, giving one entry per CDR3 protein. The sample consists of tens of thousands of distinct CDR3 sequences, about an eighth of them appearing once. Study-wide results and limits: Reappearing after the booster were most of the clones from primary vaccination (around 96% CD4, about 87% CD8).

In this sample, this clonotype turned up many times. The sequence came from a man aged 18 to 29 who received the YFV17D yellow fever vaccine. The sample here was CD8+ T cells not binding an NS4B(214-222) dextramer, sorted from PBMCs, taken roughly 20 days after the first yellow fever vaccination. The chain employs TRBV5-1 and TRBJ2-7; perhaps TRBD2 as D (6 bases). CDR3 bases: TGCGCCAGCAGCTTGAGGGAGGACGAGCAGTACTTC. Translation gives CASSLREDEQYF.